A selection of T cell receptor beta chains follows, all from one sample in a study of tumor and adjacent non-tumor tissue in lung cancer. TCRdb redid the calling of the multiplex PCR reads with MiXCR, one entry per CDR3 protein. In the table there are about 110,000 distinct CDR3 sequences, 60% to 70% of which are singletons. Sequencing was done on a sample of distant non-tumor lung tissue. The receptors here all came from a man in his 60s with non-small cell lung cancer. The CDR3 runs from the conserved cysteine through the conserved F or W. A D gene is named only where the DNA matches it firmly. Clone size is stated in some rows and not others, as once, few, many or a class when expanded.

TRBJ2-3,.,TRBV5-1,many,TGCGCCAGCAGCTTGGCCAGGCTAGCTAGCACAGATACGCAGTATTTT,CASSLARLASTDTQYF
TRBJ2-3,.,TRBV12-3/TRBV12-4,many,TGTGCCAGCAGTCCTCGGATGGGGCCAGATACGCAGTATTTT,CASSPRMGPDTQYF
TRBJ2-1,TRBD2,TRBV28,.,TGTGCCAGCAGTTCCAGGCTAGCGGGAGATTATGAGCAGCTCTTC,CASSSRLAGDYEQLF
TRBJ2-1,.,TRBV12-3/TRBV12-4,once,TGTGCCAGCAGTCCATCCGGGACCATTCAATGGGAGCAGTTCTTC,CASSPSGTIQWEQFF
TRBJ1-1,.,TRBV12-3/TRBV12-4,.,TGTGCAAGCAGACGCCCATGGGCTGGCACTGAAGCTTTCTTT,CASRRPWAGTEAFF
TRBJ2-1,TRBD2,TRBV11-2,.,TGTGCCAGCAGTACGAGACTAGCGGGGGGGCCGGTTGAGCAGTTCTTC,CASSTRLAGGPVEQFF
TRBJ2-6,.,TRBV12-3/TRBV12-4,.,TGTGCCAGCAGTCCTGGGGCTTCTGTGTCTGGGGCAAACGTCCTGACTTTC,CASSPGASVSGANVLTF
TRBJ2-3,TRBD2,TRBV6-6,.,TGTGCCAGCAGTCACCGCGGGAGCGTATCGGAAGATACGCAGTATTTT,CASSHRGSVSEDTQYF
TRBJ2-2,TRBD2,TRBV11-1,.,TGTGCCAACAACTTAGGGAGGGGCCTAAACACCGGGGAGCTGTTATTT,CANNLGRGLNTGELLF
TRBJ2-1,TRBD2,TRBV29-1,medium-sized,TGCAGCGTTGAAAAAAATCCAGCGGGAGTAGCCAATGAGCAGTTCTTC,CSVEKNPAGVANEQFF
TRBJ2-5,.,TRBV5-4,.,TGCGCCAGCAGCGCCCATTCGGGGGCCGCGGAGACCCAGTACTTC,CASSAHSGAAETQYF
TRBJ1-4,TRBD1,TRBV6-5,.,TGTGCCGGCAGTGCCTCCGGGACAGTTAATGAAAAACTGTTTTTT,CAGSASGTVNEKLFF
TRBJ2-1,TRBD2,TRBV6-1,once,TGTGCCAGCAGGGAGACTAGCGGGGGGGTTTATGAGCAGTTCTTC,CASRETSGGVYEQFF
TRBJ2-6,.,TRBV6-5,.,TGTGCCACCCAGACAGTAAGCTCTGGGGCTAACGTCATGACTTTC,CATQTVSSGANVMTF
TRBJ1-1,.,TRBV20-1,many,TGCAGTGCTCTTGGGTGGGGGAGAGGGATTACTGAAGCTTTCTTT,CSALGWGRGITEAFF
TRBJ1-2,TRBD1,TRBV4-2,.,TGTACCAGCAGCCAAGTTTCCGGGACAGAAGTTAACTATGGCTACACCTTC,CTSSQVSGTEVNYGYTF
TRBJ2-7,.,TRBV20-1,many,TGCAGTGCTATCCGAACTAGCTCCTACGAGCAGTACTTC,CSAIRTSSYEQYF
TRBJ2-1,TRBD2,TRBV6-2/TRBV6-3,.,TGTGCCAGCAGTTACTCCGCTAGCGGGGATGGTGAGCAGTTCTTC,CASSYSASGDGEQFF
TRBJ1-3,TRBD1,TRBV6-5,many,TGTGCCAGCAGCCGCGGGACAGGAGGGAACACCATATATTTT,CASSRGTGGNTIYF
TRBJ2-1,.,TRBV6-1,many,TGTGCCAGCAGCAAAGGTGGGTCGGCCTATGAGCAGTTCTTC,CASSKGGSAYEQFF
TRBJ2-5,.,TRBV29-1,.,TGCAACGTCAAGCCCTACCTCCAGACAGGTCAAGAGACCCAGTACTTC,CNVKPYLQTGQETQYF
TRBJ2-3,TRBD2,TRBV4-3,.,TGCGCCAGCAGCCAAGGGTTTGGGGGGGACTCGGGTACGCAGTATTTT,CASSQGFGGDSGTQYF
TRBJ1-6,.,TRBV5-4,many,TGTGCCAGCAGCTTGGGGCAGGGGAGTCGTTCACCCCTCCACTTT,CASSLGQGSRSPLHF
TRBJ1-2,.,TRBV6-6,many,TGTGCCAGCAATGTGGACAGCGCTAACTATGGCTACACCTTC,CASNVDSANYGYTF
TRBJ1-1,.,TRBV5-1,many,TGCGCCAGCAGCCCGGGACGGCAGAACACTGAAGCTTTCTTT,CASSPGRQNTEAFF
TRBJ2-2,.,TRBV4-2,many,TGTGCCAGCAGCCCAGAGGGAAACAGGAGGACCGGGGAGCTGTTTTTT,CASSPEGNRRTGELFF
TRBJ1-1,.,TRBV4-1,once,TGCGTCAGCAGCCTGGGAGGTGACACTGAAGCTTTCTTT,CVSSLGGDTEAFF
TRBJ2-1,.,TRBV29-1,once,TGCAGCGCTAACGAGGCCATACGGGGTTGCATGGGTGAGCAGTTCTTC,CSANEAIRGCMGEQFF
TRBJ1-2,.,TRBV11-3,.,TGTGCCAGCAGCTTAGAACACGGACGGACCTATGGCTACACCTTC,CASSLEHGRTYGYTF
TRBJ1-2,.,TRBV12-3/TRBV12-4,.,TGTGCCAGCAGAGATGGACAAGCTAACTATGGCCACACCTTC,CASRDGQANYGHTF
TRBJ1-2,.,TRBV20-1,many,TGCAGTGCCGCAGGGGAGTCTCGGGGGGTATATGGCTACACCTTC,CSAAGESRGVYGYTF
TRBJ1-2,TRBD1,TRBV6-5,many,TGTGCCAGCAGTTACCGAGCCGGGACAGACTATGGCTACACCTTC,CASSYRAGTDYGYTF
TRBJ2-5,.,TRBV11-1,.,TGTGCCGGTAGATCGGACACGCACCAAGAGACCCAGTACTTC,CAGRSDTHQETQYF
TRBJ1-1,.,TRBV5-5,many,TGTGCCAGCAGCTTGGCAGTGGGCAGGGCGAACACTGAAGCTTTCTTT,CASSLAVGRANTEAFF
TRBJ1-1,.,TRBV19,.,TGTGCCAGTAGTATTCGGGGCGCGAGTGAGACTTTCTTT,CASSIRGASETFF
TRBJ1-2,TRBD1,TRBV6-5,.,TGTACCAGCACCCGGGACAGGGAGTACTATGGCTACACCTTC,CTSTRDREYYGYTF
TRBJ1-4,.,TRBV7-9,.,TGTGCCAGCAGTCCAGGGGAATGGGACAACAATGAAAAACTGTTTTTT,CASSPGEWDNNEKLFF
TRBJ2-7,.,TRBV6-2/TRBV6-3,many,TGTGCCAGCAGTTACGTTGCTGGAAAGACTGCCTCCTACGAGCAGTACTTC,CASSYVAGKTASYEQYF